Below, 25 T cell receptor beta chains from the same sample are listed, as sequenced in a study of technical replicates of blood from a few donors. The method was immunoSEQ multiplex PCR; TCRdb's version includes in-frame clones alone and lacks a portion of them. The table lists approximately 75,000 clones, 80% to 90% of them singletons. Input material: PBMCs. Receptors originate from a human donor in good health. Some clones in this sample may be carry-over from other donors' samples.

V usage is TRBV4-2 and J usage is TRBJ1-3, with D possibly TRBD1 on 5 matching bases. The CDR3 is made up of 18 amino acids. CDR1 LGHNA and CDR2 YNFKEQ come from the germline V gene. Trimming left V 4 bases short and J 0 bases short, with 19 bases between. For the CDR3, the DNA is TGTGCCAGCAGCCCCCTCCACGGGCAGGGAAGCTCTGGAAACACCATATATTTT. Translation: CASSPLHGQGSSGNTIYF.

The chain joins TRBV7-9 to TRBJ2-7; 16 bases agree with TRBD2. In germline, CDR1 is SEHNR, CDR2 FQNEAQ (reference sequence). The CDR3 length is 15 residues. V lost 5 bases, J lost 9 bases, and 7 bases stayed unmatched. CDR3 amino acids: CASSVPGLAGGVQYF. In DNA form, the CDR3 reads TGTGCCAGCAGCGTACCGGGACTAGCGGGAGGGGTGCAGTACTTC. Based on the CDR3 plus reference TRBV7-9 and TRBJ2-7, the full variable domain is DTGVSQNPRHKITKRGQNVTFRCDPISEHNRLYWYRQTLGQGPEFLTYFQNEAQLEKSRLLSDRFSAERPKGSFSTLEIQRTEQGDSAMYLCASSVPGLAGGVQYFGPGTRLTVT.

This chain uses TRBV4-1 with TRBJ1-1; D remains ambiguous. The V end was cut by 4 bases, the J end by 1 base, with 19 bases between. The CDR3 spans 17 residues. Germline V gives CDR1 MGHRA, CDR2 YSYEKL. Written as DNA, the CDR3 is TGCGCCAGCAGCCTAAGTGGAGGTGCTCACGCGAACACTGAAGCTTTCTTT. Translated, it gives CASSLSGGAHANTEAFF.

CDR3: CASSPPVWETQYF. The DNA for the CDR3 is TGTGCCAGCAGCCCACCGGTATGGGAGACCCAGTACTTC. J is TRBJ2-5 and V is TRBV7-9, with D uncertain. CDR3 length: 13 amino acids. CDR1 and CDR2 from the germline V gene are SEHNR and FQNEAQ (reference sequence). The ends were cut back, 5 bases at V and 5 bases at J, with 12 bases in the middle.

V usage is TRBV5-4 and J usage is TRBJ2-5, with 8 nucleotides matching TRBD1. CDR1 and CDR2 (germline): SGHNT, YYREEE (reference sequence). The ends lost 10 bases at V and 4 bases at J; junction bases unmatched: 12. CDR3 length: 14 residues. The CDR3 DNA follows: TGTGCCTTCCTCCTCGCAGGGACAGGAGAGACCCAGTACTTC. It encodes CAFLLAGTGETQYF.

This clone has just a few counts. The chain is built from TRBV7-2 and TRBJ1-5; 7 bases agree with TRBD1. The germline V gene encodes CDR1 SGHTA and CDR2 FQGNSA. The CDR3 contains 12 residues. V was clipped by 5 bases and J by 16 bases; unmatched bases: 11. This CDR3 reads CASSSRTGYLHF. CDR3 DNA sequence: TGTGCCAGCAGCAGCCGGACAGGTTATTTACATTTT.

The rearrangement uses TRBV10-3 and TRBJ1-2, with a possible D match to TRBD1 (6 bases). V lost 4 bases and J 4 bases, leaving 13 bases between the germline ends. The CDR3 loop spans 14 amino acids. Germline V gene lookup returns CDR1 ENHRY and CDR2 SYGVKD. The CDR3 is CAISGGHNPYGYTF. In nucleotides, the CDR3 is TGTGCCATCAGTGGGGGGCACAACCCCTATGGCTACACCTTC.

This chain links TRBV7-3 with TRBJ2-5; 11 nucleotides match TRBD2. V lost 5 bases and J lost 5; bases outside the gene matches: 10. The CDR3 is 16 residues long. CDR1 is SGHTA and CDR2 is FQGTGA in the germline V gene. CDR3 bases: TGTGCCAGCAGCGATCGACTAGCGGGGAGCAGGGAGACCCAGTACTTC. Its translation is CASSDRLAGSRETQYF.

The chain is built from TRBV5-6 and TRBJ1-2; perhaps TRBD1 as D (5 bases). The germline V gene encodes CDR1 SGHDT and CDR2 YYEEEE. The CDR3 is 16 residues long. V was shortened by 2 bases and J by 1 base, with 15 bases between the two germline ends. CDR3 nucleotide sequence: TGTGCCAGCAGCTTTGGGGGGTTAAGGTTTAACTATGGCTACACCTTC. Residues: CASSFGGLRFNYGYTF.

V is TRBV5-6 and J is TRBJ2-1; 10 nucleotides match TRBD2. This CDR3 comprises 17 residues. Germline CDR1 and CDR2: SGHDT and YYEEEE. The ends lost 0 bases at V and 1 base at J; junction bases unmatched: 4. The CDR3: CASSLAAGGPSYNEQFF. CDR3 DNA sequence: TGTGCCAGCAGCTTGGCAGCGGGGGGGCCGTCCTACAATGAGCAGTTCTTC.

The chain couples TRBV27 to TRBJ1-5; 7 nucleotides align to TRBD1. The length of the CDR3 is 12 residues. Trimming removed 10 bases from V and 7 bases from J; junction bases left unmatched: 7. CDR1 and CDR2 from the germline V gene are MNHEY and SMNVEV (reference sequence). CDR3 in DNA: TGTGCCACAGGGGGGCCTGGGCAGCCCCAGCATTTT. Translating gives CATGGPGQPQHF.

The chain employs TRBV19 and TRBJ2-3, with TRBD1 identical over 8 bases. The CDR3 has 14 amino acids. Germline loops: CDR1 LNHDA, CDR2 SQIVND (reference sequence). Germline trimming cut 5 bases from V and 5 bases from J; bases unmatched to any gene: 6. This CDR3 is CASSETGAGDTQYF. CDR3 nucleotide sequence: TGTGCCAGTAGTGAGACAGGGGCTGGAGATACGCAGTATTTT.

The gene calls are TRBV29-1 and TRBJ2-1; 8 bases line up with TRBD2. Trimming took 3 bases from V and 7 from J; bases not matched to a gene: 20. Per germline, CDR1 SQVTM and CDR2 ANQGSEA. The CDR3 runs 18 residues. CDR3 sequence: CSVDLGRGSGAVLNEQFF. The CDR3 nucleotides read TGCAGCGTTGATTTAGGGCGAGGTAGCGGGGCCGTCCTAAATGAGCAGTTCTTC.

This clone has only a few counts. The chain has TRBV5-4 and TRBJ1-2; 10 bases fit TRBD1. The J segment lost 2 bases and the V segment lost 4 bases, leaving 2 bases of the junction unmatched. CDR1 SGHNT and CDR2 YYREEE come from the germline V gene (reference sequence). The CDR3 consists of 14 residues. CDR3 loop: CASSRTGGNYGYTF. In DNA, the CDR3 is TGTGCCAGCAGCAGGACAGGGGGAAACTATGGCTACACCTTC. Full variable domain (remainder filled in from reference TRBV5-4 and TRBJ1-2): ETGVTQSPTHLIKTRGQQVTLRCSSQSGHNTVSWYQQALGQGPQFIFQYYREEENGRGNFPPRFSGLQFPNYSSELNVNALELDDSALYLCASSRTGGNYGYTFGSGTRLTVV.

The genes are TRBV29-1 and TRBJ2-6, with D possibly being TRBD2 (5 bases). Trimming removed 6 bases from V and 2 bases from J, with 14 bases in between. The germline CDR1 and CDR2 sequences are SQVTM and ANQGSEA. The CDR3 extends over 15 amino acids. The CDR3 bases are TGCAGCGTACTAGTAAGGGAGACTGGGGCCAACGTCCTGACTTTC. Translated: CSVLVRETGANVLTF.

The chain is built from TRBV5-1 and TRBJ2-7; tentative D call: TRBD2 (5 bases). V lost 0 bases and J lost 2, with 12 bases in between. The CDR3 has 15 amino acids. CDR1 is SGHRS and CDR2 is YFSETQ in the germline V gene. This CDR3 is CASSLEERNPYEQYF. In DNA, the CDR3 is TGCGCCAGCAGCTTGGAAGAGCGGAACCCCTACGAGCAGTACTTC.

The chain couples TRBV4-2 to TRBJ2-7; 7 nucleotides match TRBD2. The CDR3 contains 15 residues. Germline V gene sequence: CDR1 LGHNA, CDR2 YNFKEQ. V lost 0 bases, J lost 1 base, and 3 bases stayed unmatched. For the CDR3, the DNA is TGTGCCAGCAGCCAAGAGGGGGGGGAGTCCTACGAGCAGTACTTC. Protein sequence: CASSQEGGESYEQYF.

This clone is a singleton in its sample. V is TRBV11-3 and J is TRBJ2-1; TRBD2 matches 8 bases. V shed 0 bases and J 10 bases; nucleotides not matched to a gene: 17. The CDR3 consists of 18 residues. Germline loops: CDR1 SGHNT, CDR2 YENEEA. CDR3 amino acids: CASSLDGTSFADRSEQFF. The CDR3 nucleotides are TGTGCCAGCAGCTTAGACGGGACTAGTTTTGCCGACAGAAGCGAGCAGTTCTTC.

The CDR3 loop is CASNRGLDVKETQYF. The CDR3 nucleotides are TGCGCCAGCAACCGTGGACTAGACGTTAAGGAGACCCAGTACTTC. The chain employs TRBV4-1 and TRBJ2-5; 7 nucleotides match TRBD2. The CDR3 is made up of 15 amino acids. Losses at the gene ends were 7 bases for V and 5 bases for J; bases not matched to a gene: 13. Germline CDR1 reads MGHRA; CDR2 reads YSYEKL.

The chain combines TRBV10-3 with TRBJ1-2, with a tentative D call TRBD1 (6 bases). The CDR3 covers 14 residues. The germline gives CDR1 ENHRY, CDR2 SYGVKD. The germline V and J ends were trimmed by 10 bases and 8 bases, with 23 bases remaining between them. CDR3 loop: CASRITGYLYGYTF. The DNA of the CDR3 is TGTGCCAGCAGGATTACAGGGTACCTTTACGGCTACACCTTC.

This clone was recorded once. The gene calls are TRBV28 and TRBJ2-7; D gene uncertain. This CDR3 has 15 residues. The V gene's germline CDR1 is MDHEN and CDR2 SYDVKM. Trimming removed 6 bases at V and 1 base at J, with 16 bases between. In DNA, the CDR3 is TGTGCCAGCAGGCCCGGTACCTACCGGTCCTACGAGCAGTACTTC. Residues: CASRPGTYRSYEQYF.

The J gene is TRBJ2-1, the V gene TRBV4-1, with TRBD2 identical over 8 bases. V gave up 0 bases and J gave up 3 bases; unmatched junction bases: 7. Germline V gene data show CDR1 as MGHRA and CDR2 as YSYEKL. The CDR3 sequence is 17 residues long. In nucleotides, the CDR3 is TGCGCCAGCAGCCAAGAAGGTGGCACTAGCGGCTACAATGAGCAGTTCTTC. It translates to CASSQEGGTSGYNEQFF.

This clone was observed once. The rearrangement links TRBV7-2 to TRBJ2-7; the D gene is possibly TRBD2 (5 bases). The CDR3 runs to 14 residues. Germline values: CDR1 SGHTA, CDR2 FQGNSA. V dropped 3 bases and J dropped 2 bases, with 11 bases sitting between them. The CDR3 bases are TGTGCCAGCAGCTTTGACTATACAACCTACGAGCAGTACTTC. This gives the protein CASSFDYTTYEQYF.

This chain joins TRBV28 and TRBJ1-2; 8 nucleotides agree with TRBD1. Germline lookup yields CDR1 MDHEN and CDR2 SYDVKM. The CDR3 runs to 14 residues. The J segment lost 8 bases and the V segment lost 5 bases, leaving 10 bases of the junction unmatched. The CDR3 reads CASSPPTGERGYTF. DNA for the CDR3: TGTGCCAGCAGTCCCCCGACAGGGGAGCGGGGCTACACCTTC.

This rearrangement joins TRBV2 to TRBJ2-5, with 11 bases identical to TRBD2. The V gene's germline CDR1 is SNHLY and CDR2 FYNNEI. The CDR3 loop spans 15 amino acids. The junction had 7 bases not matched to a gene; V was cut back by 6 bases and J by 4 bases. The CDR3 protein is CASRRLAGTRETQYF. CDR3 nucleotides: TGTGCCAGCAGAAGACTAGCGGGAACCCGAGAGACCCAGTACTTC.